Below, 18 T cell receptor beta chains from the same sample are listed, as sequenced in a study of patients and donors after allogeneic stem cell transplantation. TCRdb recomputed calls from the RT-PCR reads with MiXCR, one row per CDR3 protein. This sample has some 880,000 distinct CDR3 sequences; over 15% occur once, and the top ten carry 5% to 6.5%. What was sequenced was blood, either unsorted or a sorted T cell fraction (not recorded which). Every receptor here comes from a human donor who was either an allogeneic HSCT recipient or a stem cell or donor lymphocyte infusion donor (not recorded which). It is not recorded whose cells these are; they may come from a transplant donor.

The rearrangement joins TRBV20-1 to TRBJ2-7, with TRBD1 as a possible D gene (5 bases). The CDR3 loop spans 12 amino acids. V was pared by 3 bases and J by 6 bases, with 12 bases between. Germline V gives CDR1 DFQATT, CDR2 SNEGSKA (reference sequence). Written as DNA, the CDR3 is TGCAGTGCTAGTCTGGCAGGGCCCGAGCAGTACTTC. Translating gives CSASLAGPEQYF.

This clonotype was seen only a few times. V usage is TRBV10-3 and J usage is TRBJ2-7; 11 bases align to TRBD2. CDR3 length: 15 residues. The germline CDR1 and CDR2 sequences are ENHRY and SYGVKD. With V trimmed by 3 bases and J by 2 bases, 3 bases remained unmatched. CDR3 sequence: CAISDLAGGAYEQYF. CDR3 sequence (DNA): TGTGCCATCAGTGATCTAGCGGGGGGTGCCTACGAGCAGTACTTC.

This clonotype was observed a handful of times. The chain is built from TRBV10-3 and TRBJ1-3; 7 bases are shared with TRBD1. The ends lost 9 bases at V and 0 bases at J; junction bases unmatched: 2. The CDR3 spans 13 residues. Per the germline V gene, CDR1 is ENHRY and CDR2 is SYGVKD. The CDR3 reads CAMGQSSGNTIYF. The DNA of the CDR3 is TGTGCCATGGGACAGTCCTCTGGAAACACCATATATTTT.

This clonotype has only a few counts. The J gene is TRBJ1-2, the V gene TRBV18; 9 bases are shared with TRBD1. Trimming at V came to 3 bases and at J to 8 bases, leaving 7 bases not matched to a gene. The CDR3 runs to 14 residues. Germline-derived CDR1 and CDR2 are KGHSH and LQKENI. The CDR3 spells CASSPGTGSDGYTF. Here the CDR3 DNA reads TGTGCCAGCTCACCGGGGACAGGGTCGGACGGCTACACCTTC.

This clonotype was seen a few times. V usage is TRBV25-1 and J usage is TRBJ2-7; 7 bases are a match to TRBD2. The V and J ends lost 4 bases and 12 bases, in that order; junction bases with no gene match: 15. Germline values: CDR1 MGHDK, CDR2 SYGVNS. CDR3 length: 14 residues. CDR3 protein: CASSALALLAELYF. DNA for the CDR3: TGTGCCAGCAGTGCCCTCGCCCTTCTAGCGGAGTTGTACTTC.

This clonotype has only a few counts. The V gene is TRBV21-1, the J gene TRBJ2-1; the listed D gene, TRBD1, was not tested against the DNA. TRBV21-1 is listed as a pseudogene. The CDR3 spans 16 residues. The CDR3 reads CASSKRTAECPLGQFF. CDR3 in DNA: TGTGCCAGCAGCAAACGGACAGCGGAGTGCCCCTTGGGGCAGTTCTTC.

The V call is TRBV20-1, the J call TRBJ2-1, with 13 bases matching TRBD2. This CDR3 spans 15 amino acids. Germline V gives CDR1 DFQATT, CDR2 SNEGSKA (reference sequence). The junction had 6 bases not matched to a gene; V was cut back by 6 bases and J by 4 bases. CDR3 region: CSAELAGGLYNEQFF. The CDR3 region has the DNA TGCAGTGCCGAACTAGCGGGGGGGCTATACAATGAGCAGTTCTTC.

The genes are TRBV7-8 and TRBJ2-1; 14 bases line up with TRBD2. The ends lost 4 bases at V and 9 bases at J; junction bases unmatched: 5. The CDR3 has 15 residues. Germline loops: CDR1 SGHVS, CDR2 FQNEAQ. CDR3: CASSSPGTSGSEQFF. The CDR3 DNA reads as TGTGCCAGCAGCTCTCCCGGGACTAGCGGGAGTGAGCAGTTCTTC.

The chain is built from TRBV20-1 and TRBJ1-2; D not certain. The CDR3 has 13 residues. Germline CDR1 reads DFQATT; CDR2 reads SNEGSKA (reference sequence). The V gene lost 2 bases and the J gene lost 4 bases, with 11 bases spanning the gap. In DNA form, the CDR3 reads TGCAGTGCTAGACCGTATTCCGGCTATGGCTACACCTTC. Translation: CSARPYSGYGYTF.

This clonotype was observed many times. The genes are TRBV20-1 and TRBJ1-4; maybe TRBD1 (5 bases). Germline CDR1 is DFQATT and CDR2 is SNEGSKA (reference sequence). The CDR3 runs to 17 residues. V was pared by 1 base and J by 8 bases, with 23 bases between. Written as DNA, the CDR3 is TGCAGTGCTAGAGGCACGACGGGACGAGGGATAGGGGAAAAACTGTTTTTT. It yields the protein CSARGTTGRGIGEKLFF.

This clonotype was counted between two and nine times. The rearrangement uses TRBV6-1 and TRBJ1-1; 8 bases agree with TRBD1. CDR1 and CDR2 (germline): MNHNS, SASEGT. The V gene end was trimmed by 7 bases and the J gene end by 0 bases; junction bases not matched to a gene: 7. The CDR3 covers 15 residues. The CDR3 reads CASNKRTGLNTEAFF. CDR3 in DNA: TGTGCCAGCAACAAACGGACAGGGTTGAACACTGAAGCTTTCTTT.

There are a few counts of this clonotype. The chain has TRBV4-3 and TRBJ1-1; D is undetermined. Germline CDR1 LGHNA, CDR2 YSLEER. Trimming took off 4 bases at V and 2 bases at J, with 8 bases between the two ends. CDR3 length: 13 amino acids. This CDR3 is CASSPLQNTEAFF. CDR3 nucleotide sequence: TGCGCCAGCAGCCCCCTGCAAAACACTGAAGCTTTCTTT.

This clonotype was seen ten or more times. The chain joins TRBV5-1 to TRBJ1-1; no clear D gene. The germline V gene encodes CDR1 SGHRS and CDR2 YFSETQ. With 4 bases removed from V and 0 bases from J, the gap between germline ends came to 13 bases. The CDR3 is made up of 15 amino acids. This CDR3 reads CASSPITALNTEAFF. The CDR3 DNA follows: TGCGCCAGCAGCCCTATTACAGCGTTGAACACTGAAGCTTTCTTT.

As DNA, the CDR3 is TGTGCCAGCAGGCGGTCCCCCGGGACAGGGGGTTTAGTAGAAAAACTGTTTTTT. It codes for CASRRSPGTGGLVEKLFF. This sequence joins TRBV11-1 and TRBJ1-4; 11 nucleotides line up with TRBD1. Germline V gives CDR1 SGHAT, CDR2 FQDESV (reference sequence). V was pared by 6 bases and J by 8 bases, with 17 bases of the junction left unmatched. The length of the CDR3 is 18 residues.

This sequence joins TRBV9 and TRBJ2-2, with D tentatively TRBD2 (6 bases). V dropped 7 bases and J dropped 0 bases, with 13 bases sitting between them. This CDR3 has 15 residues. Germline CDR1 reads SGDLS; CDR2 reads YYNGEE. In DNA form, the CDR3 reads TGTGCCAGCGAGGAGGCGGGATCGAACACCGGGGAGCTGTTTTTT. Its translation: CASEEAGSNTGELFF.

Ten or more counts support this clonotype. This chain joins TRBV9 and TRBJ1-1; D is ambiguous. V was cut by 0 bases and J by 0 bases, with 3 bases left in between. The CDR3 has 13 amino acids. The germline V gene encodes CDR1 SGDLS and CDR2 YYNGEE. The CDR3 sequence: CASSVEVNTEAFF. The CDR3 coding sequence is TGTGCCAGCAGCGTAGAAGTGAACACTGAAGCTTTCTTT.

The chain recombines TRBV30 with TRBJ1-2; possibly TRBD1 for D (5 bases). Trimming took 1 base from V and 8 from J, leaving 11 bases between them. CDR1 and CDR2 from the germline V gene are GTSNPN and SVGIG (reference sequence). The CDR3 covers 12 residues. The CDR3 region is CAWSAQGGGYTF. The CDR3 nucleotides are TGTGCCTGGAGTGCCCAGGGTGGAGGCTACACCTTC.

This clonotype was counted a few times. In nucleotides, the CDR3 is TGCAGTGCTAGAGATTCGGCTAGCGGGGTGAATGAGCAGTTCTTC. Its protein product is CSARDSASGVNEQFF. This chain uses TRBV20-1 with TRBJ2-1, with 9 bases matching TRBD2. V was pared by 0 bases and J by 7 bases, with 7 bases of the junction left unmatched. Germline CDR1 and CDR2: DFQATT and SNEGSKA (reference sequence). CDR3 length: 15 amino acids.